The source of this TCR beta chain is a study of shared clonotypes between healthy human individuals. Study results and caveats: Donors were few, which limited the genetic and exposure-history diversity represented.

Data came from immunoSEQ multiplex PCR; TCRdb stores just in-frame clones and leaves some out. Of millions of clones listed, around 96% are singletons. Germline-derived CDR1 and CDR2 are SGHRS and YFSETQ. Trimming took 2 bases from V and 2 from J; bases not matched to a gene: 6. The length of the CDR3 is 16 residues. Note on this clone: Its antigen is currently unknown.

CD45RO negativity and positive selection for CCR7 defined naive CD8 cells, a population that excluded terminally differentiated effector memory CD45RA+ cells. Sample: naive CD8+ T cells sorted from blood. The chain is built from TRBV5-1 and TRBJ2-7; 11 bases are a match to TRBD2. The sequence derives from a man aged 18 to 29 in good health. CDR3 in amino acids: CASSFRGLAVPYEQYF. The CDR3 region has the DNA TGCGCCAGCAGCTTTCGGGGACTAGCGGTGCCCTACGAGCAGTACTTC.